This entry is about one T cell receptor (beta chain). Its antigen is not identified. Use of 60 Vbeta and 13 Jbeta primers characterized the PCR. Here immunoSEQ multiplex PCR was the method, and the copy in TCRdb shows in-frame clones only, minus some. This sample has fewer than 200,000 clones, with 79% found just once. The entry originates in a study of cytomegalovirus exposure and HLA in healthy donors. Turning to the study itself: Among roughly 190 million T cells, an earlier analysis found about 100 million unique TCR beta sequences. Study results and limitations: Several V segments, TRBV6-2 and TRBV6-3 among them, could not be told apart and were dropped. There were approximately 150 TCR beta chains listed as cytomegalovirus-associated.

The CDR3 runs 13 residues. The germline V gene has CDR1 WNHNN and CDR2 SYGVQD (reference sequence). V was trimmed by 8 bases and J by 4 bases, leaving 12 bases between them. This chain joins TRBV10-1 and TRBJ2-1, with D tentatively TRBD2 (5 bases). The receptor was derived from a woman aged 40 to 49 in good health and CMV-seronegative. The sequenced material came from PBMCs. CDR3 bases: TGCGCCAGCGGCGGGCCCCGTTACAATGAGCAGTTCTTC. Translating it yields CASGGPRYNEQFF.